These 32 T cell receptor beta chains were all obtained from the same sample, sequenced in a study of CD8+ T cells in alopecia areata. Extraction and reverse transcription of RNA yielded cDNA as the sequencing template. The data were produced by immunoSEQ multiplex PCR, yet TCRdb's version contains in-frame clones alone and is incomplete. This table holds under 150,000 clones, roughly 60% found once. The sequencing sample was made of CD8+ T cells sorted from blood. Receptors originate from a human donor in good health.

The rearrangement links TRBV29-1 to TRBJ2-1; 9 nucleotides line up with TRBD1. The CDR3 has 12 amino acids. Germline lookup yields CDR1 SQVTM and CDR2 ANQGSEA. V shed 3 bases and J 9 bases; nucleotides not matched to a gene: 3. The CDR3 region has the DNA TGCAGCGTTGAGGGACAGGGAGTTGAGCAGTTCTTC. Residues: CSVEGQGVEQFF.

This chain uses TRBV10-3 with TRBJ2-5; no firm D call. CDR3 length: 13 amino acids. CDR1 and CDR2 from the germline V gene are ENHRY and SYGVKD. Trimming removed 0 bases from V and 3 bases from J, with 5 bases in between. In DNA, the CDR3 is TGTGCCATCAGTGAGTCCGTGGAAGAGACCCAGTACTTC. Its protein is CAISESVEETQYF.

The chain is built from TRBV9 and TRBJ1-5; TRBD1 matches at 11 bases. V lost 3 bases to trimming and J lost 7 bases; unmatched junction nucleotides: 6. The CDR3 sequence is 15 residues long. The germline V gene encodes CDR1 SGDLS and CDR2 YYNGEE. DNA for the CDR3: TGTGCCAGCAGCGGGACAGGGGGCGCGGGACAGCCCCAGCATTTT. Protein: CASSGTGGAGQPQHF.

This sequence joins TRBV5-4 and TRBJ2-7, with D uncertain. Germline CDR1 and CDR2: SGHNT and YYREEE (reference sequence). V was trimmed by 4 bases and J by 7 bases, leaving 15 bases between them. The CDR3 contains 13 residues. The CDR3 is CASSVWATGEQYF. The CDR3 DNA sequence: TGTGCCAGCAGCGTTTGGGCAACGGGTGAGCAGTACTTC.

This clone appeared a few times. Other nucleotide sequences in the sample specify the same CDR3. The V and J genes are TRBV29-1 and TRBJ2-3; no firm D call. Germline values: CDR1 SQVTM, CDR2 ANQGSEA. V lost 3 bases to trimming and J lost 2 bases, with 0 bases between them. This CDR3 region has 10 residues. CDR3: CSVDTDTQYF. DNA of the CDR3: TGCAGCGTTGACACAGATACGCAGTATTTT.

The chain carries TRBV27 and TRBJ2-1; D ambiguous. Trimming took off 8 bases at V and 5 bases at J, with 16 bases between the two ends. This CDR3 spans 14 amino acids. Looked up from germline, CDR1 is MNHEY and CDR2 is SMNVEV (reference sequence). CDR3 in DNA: TGTGCCAGCTCCCCCTTAGGGCGCAACAATGAGCAGTTCTTC. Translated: CASSPLGRNNEQFF.

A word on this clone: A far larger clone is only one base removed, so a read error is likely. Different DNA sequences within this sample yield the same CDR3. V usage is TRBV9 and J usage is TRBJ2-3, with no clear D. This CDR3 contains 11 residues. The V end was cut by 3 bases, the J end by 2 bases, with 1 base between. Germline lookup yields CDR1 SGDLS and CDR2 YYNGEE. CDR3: CASSDTDTQYF. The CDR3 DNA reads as TGTGCCAGCAGCGACACAGATACGCAGTATTTT.

The CDR3 region is CSVDGTGTSYNEQFF. The CDR3 bases are TGCAGCGTTGATGGAACGGGAACCTCCTACAATGAGCAGTTCTTC. The J gene is TRBJ2-1, the V gene TRBV29-1; D perhaps matches TRBD2 (5 bases). There are 15 residues in the CDR3. The germline gives CDR1 SQVTM, CDR2 ANQGSEA. V lost 3 bases and J 0 bases, leaving 12 bases between the germline ends.

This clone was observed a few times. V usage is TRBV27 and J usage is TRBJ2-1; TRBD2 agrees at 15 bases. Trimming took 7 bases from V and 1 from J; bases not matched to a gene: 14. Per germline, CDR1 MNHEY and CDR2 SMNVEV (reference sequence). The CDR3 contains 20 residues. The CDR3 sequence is CASTLPGLAGGFPSYNEQFF. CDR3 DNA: TGTGCCAGCACCCTCCCGGGACTAGCGGGAGGTTTCCCATCCTACAATGAGCAGTTCTTC.

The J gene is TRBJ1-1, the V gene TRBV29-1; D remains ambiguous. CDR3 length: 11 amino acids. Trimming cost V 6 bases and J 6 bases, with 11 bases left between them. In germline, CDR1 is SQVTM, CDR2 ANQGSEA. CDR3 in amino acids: CSVREGPEAFF. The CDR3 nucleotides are TGCAGCGTCCGGGAAGGTCCTGAAGCTTTCTTT.

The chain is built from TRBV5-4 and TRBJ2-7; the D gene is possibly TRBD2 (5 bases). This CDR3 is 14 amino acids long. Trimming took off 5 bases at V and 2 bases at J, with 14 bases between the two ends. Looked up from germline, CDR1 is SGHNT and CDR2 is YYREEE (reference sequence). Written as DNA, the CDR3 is TGTGCCAGCAGTTTACTAGGGCAAGCCTACGAGCAGTACTTC. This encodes CASSLLGQAYEQYF. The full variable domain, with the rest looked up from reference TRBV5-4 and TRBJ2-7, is ETGVTQSPTHLIKTRGQQVTLRCSSQSGHNTVSWYQQALGQGPQFIFQYYREEENGRGNFPPRFSGLQFPNYSSELNVNALELDDSALYLCASSLLGQAYEQYFGPGTRLTVT.

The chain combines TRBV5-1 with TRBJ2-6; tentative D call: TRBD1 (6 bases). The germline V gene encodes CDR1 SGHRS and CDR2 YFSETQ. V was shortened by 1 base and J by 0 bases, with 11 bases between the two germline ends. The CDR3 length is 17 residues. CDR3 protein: CASSLRQDTSGANVLTF. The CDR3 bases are TGCGCCAGCAGCTTGAGACAGGATACCTCTGGGGCCAACGTCCTGACTTTC.

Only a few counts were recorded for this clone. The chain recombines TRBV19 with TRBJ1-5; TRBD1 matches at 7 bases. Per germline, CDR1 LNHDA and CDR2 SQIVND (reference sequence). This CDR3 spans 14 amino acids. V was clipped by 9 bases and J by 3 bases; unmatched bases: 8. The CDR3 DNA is TGTGCCAGCGAAGCCGGGACAGTCAATCAGCCCCAGCATTTT. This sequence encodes CASEAGTVNQPQHF.

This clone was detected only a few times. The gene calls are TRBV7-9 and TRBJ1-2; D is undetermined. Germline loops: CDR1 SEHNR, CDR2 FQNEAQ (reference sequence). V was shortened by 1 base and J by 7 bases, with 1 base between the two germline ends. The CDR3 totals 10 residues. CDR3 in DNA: TGTGCCAGCAGCTTAGGTGGCTACACCTTC. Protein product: CASSLGGYTF.

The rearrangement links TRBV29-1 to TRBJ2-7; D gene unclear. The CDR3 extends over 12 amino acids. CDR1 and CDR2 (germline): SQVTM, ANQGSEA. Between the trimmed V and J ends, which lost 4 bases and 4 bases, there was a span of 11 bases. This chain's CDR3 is CSVVGELYEQYF. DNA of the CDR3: TGCAGCGTTGTTGGGGAATTGTACGAGCAGTACTTC.

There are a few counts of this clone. The CDR3 is CASSAGGVAETQYF. Written as DNA, the CDR3 is TGTGCCAGTAGTGCCGGTGGCGTCGCGGAGACCCAGTACTTC. V gene TRBV19 combines with J gene TRBJ2-5; D unresolved. V was cut by 5 bases and J by 5 bases, with 15 bases left in between. This CDR3 contains 14 residues. Germline loops: CDR1 LNHDA, CDR2 SQIVND (reference sequence).

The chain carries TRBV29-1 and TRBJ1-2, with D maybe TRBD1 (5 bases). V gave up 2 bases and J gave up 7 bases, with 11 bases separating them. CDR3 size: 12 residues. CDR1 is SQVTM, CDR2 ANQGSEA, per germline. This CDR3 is CSVETREAGYTF. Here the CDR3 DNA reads TGCAGCGTTGAAACCAGGGAGGCTGGCTACACCTTC.

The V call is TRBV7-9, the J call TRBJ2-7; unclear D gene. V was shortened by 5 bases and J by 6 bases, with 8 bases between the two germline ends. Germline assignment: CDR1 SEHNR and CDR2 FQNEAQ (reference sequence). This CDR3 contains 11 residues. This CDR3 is CASSRRGEQYF. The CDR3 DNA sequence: TGTGCCAGCAGCCGCCGAGGCGAGCAGTACTTC.

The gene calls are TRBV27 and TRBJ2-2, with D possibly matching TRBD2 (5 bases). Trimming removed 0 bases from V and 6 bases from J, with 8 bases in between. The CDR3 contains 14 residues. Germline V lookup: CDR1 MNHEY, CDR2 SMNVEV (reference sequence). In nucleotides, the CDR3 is TGTGCCAGCAGTTTATCTATGAGGGCCGGGGAGCTGTTTTTT. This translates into CASSLSMRAGELFF.

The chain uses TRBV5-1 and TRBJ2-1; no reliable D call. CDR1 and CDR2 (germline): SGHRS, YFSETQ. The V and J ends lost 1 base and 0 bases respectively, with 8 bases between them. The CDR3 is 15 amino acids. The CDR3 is CASSLKRFSYNEQFF. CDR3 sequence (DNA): TGCGCCAGCAGCTTGAAAAGGTTCTCCTACAATGAGCAGTTCTTC. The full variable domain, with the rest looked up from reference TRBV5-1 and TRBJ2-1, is KAGVTQTPRYLIKTRGQQVTLSCSPISGHRSVSWYQQTPGQGLQFLFEYFSETQRNKGNFPGRFSGRQFSNSRSEMNVSTLELGDSALYLCASSLKRFSYNEQFFGPGTRLTVL.

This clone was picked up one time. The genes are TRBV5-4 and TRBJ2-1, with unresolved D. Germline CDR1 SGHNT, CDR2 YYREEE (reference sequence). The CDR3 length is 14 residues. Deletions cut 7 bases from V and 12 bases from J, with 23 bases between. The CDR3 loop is CASWAQGEPGGQFF. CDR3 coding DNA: TGTGCCAGCTGGGCGCAAGGCGAACCCGGCGGGCAGTTCTTC. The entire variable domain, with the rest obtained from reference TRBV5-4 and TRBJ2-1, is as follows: ETGVTQSPTHLIKTRGQQVTLRCSSQSGHNTVSWYQQALGQGPQFIFQYYREEENGRGNFPPRFSGLQFPNYSSELNVNALELDDSALYLCASWAQGEPGGQFFGPGTRLTVL.

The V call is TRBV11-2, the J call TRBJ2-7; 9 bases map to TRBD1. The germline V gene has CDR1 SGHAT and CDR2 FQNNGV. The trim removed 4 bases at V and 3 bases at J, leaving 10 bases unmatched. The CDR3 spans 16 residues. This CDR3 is CASSSSPGTGNYEQYF. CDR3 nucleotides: TGTGCCAGCAGCTCCTCCCCCGGGACAGGGAACTACGAGCAGTACTTC.

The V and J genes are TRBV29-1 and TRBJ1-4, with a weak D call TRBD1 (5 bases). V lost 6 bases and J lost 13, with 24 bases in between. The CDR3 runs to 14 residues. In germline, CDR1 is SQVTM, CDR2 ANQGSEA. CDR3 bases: TGCAGCGTCATCGGGACTGGGGATCAATTAGGACTGTTTTTT. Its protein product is CSVIGTGDQLGLFF.

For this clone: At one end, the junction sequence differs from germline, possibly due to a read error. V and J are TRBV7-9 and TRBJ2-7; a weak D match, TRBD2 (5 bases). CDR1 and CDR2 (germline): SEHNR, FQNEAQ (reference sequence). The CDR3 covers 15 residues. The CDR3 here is CASSFSDPTSHEQYF. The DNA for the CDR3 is TGTGCCAGCAGTTTTAGCGACCCAACCTCCCACGAGCAGTACTTC.

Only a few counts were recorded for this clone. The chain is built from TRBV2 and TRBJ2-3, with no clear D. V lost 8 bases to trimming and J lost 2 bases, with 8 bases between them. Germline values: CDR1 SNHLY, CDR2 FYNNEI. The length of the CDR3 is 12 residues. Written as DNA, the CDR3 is TGTGCCAGCCCCGGAGTCACAGATACGCAGTATTTT. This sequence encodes CASPGVTDTQYF.

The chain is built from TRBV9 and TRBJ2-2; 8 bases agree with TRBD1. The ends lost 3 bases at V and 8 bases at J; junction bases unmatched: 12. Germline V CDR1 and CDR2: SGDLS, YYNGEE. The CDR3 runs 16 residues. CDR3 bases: TGTGCCAGCAGCGGGGACAGGCCTTTGCCCCAGGGGGAGCTGTTTTTT. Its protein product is CASSGDRPLPQGELFF.

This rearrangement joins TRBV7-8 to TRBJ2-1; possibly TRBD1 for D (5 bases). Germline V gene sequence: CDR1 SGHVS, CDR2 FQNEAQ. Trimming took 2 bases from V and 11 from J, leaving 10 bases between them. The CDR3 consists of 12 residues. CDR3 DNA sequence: TGTGCCAGCAGCTTAAGACAGTACAAGCAGTTCTTC. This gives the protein CASSLRQYKQFF.

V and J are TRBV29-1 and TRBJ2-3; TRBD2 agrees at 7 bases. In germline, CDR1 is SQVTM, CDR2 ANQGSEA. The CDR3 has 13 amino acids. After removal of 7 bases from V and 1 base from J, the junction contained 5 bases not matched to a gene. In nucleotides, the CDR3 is TGCAGCGCCATCGCGGGAGGCACAGATACGCAGTATTTT. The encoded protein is CSAIAGGTDTQYF.

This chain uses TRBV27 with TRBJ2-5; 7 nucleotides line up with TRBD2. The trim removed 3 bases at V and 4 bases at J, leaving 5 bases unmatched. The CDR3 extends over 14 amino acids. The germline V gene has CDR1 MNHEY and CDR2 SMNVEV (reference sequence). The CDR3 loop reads CASSFFGGRETQYF. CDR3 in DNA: TGTGCCAGCAGTTTTTTTGGCGGGAGAGAGACCCAGTACTTC.

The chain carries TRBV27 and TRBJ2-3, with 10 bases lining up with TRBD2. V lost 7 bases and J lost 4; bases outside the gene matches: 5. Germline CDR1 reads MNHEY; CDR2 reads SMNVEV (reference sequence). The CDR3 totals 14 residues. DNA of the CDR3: TGTGCCAGCACCTTAGCGGGAGGAGCAGATACGCAGTATTTT. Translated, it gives CASTLAGGADTQYF.

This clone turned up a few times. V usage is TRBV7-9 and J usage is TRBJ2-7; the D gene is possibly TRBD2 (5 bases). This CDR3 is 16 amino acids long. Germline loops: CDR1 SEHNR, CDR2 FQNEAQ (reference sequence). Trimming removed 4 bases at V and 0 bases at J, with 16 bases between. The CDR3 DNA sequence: TGTGCCAGCAGCTCTAAGCGGAAGGGAGCCTCCTACGAGCAGTACTTC. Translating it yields CASSSKRKGASYEQYF.

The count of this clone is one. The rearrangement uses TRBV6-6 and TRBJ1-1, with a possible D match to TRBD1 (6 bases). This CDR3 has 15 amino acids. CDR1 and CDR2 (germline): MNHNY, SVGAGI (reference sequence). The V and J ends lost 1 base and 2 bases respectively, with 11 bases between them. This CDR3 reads CASSYWEGGNTEAFF. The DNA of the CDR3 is TGTGCCAGCAGTTACTGGGAGGGGGGAAACACTGAAGCTTTCTTT.